The rows below give T cell receptor beta chains drawn from one sample of a study of PD-L1 blockade in urothelial cancer. TCRdb keeps only in-frame clones here, not all; method: immunoSEQ multiplex PCR. The sample lists around 40,000 clones; around 88% were seen once. Sequenced material: PBMCs, taken around atezolizumab (anti-PD-L1) treatment. The source of these receptors is a man aged 55 to 70 with urothelial cancer. Both conserved end residues are trimmed from each CDR3.

j_gene: TRBJ1-2
v_gene: TRBV7-9
CDR3aa: ASSSSQGDGYT

j_gene: TRBJ1-5
v_gene: TRBV7-2
CDR3aa: ASSLGLRPGGAQPQH

j_gene: TRBJ2-3
v_gene: TRBV10-3
CDR3aa: AISPSGGTDTQY

j_gene: TRBJ2-7
v_gene: TRBV7-2
CDR3aa: ASSLRLAREQY

j_gene: TRBJ2-1
v_gene: TRBV6-6
CDR3aa: ASSPTPSASWDEQF

j_gene: TRBJ2-2
v_gene: TRBV6-6
CDR3aa: ASSRETGLHGELF

j_gene: TRBJ2-3
v_gene: TRBV5-1
CDR3aa: ASSLVRGSSTDTQY

j_gene: TRBJ1-1
v_gene: TRBV15
CDR3aa: ATSRASGVASTEAF

j_gene: TRBJ2-7
v_gene: TRBV18
CDR3aa: ASSPYRETVYEQY

j_gene: TRBJ1-4
v_gene: TRBV19
CDR3aa: ASSIDISGKLF

j_gene: TRBJ2-1
v_gene: TRBV9
CDR3aa: ASSAGGSTYNEQF

j_gene: TRBJ2-5
v_gene: TRBV7-2
CDR3aa: ASSLGQGSGETQY

j_gene: TRBJ1-6
v_gene: TRBV30
CDR3aa: AWRRTGDNSPLH

j_gene: TRBJ2-1
v_gene: TRBV9
CDR3aa: ASSPRGTSGGYNEQF

j_gene: TRBJ1-4
v_gene: TRBV7-9
CDR3aa: ASSLSGEAEKLF

j_gene: TRBJ2-7
v_gene: TRBV16
CDR3aa: ASSRRDRPYYEQY

j_gene: TRBJ1-1
v_gene: TRBV4-1
CDR3aa: ASSQDRRRGTATEAF

j_gene: TRBJ1-5
v_gene: TRBV7-9
CDR3aa: ASSFVGATGPQH

j_gene: TRBJ1-5
v_gene: TRBV28
CDR3aa: ASSSAQGISNQPQH

j_gene: TRBJ2-7
v_gene: TRBV6-1
CDR3aa: ASSEGTGSEQY

j_gene: TRBJ2-7
v_gene: TRBV10-3
CDR3aa: AISVVSAYEQY

j_gene: TRBJ1-2
v_gene: TRBV7-8
CDR3aa: ASSLGDLGYGYT

j_gene: TRBJ1-3
v_gene: TRBV20-1
CDR3aa: SALQGNTIY

j_gene: TRBJ2-1
v_gene: TRBV7-2
CDR3aa: ASSRTRYNEQF

j_gene: TRBJ2-5
v_gene: TRBV9
CDR3aa: ASSVTGQETQY

j_gene: TRBJ2-2
v_gene: TRBV6-1
CDR3aa: AGKRVDGELF

j_gene: TRBJ1-5
v_gene: TRBV7-6
CDR3aa: ARRGGVGSNQPQH

j_gene: TRBJ1-1
v_gene: TRBV5-1
CDR3aa: ASSFVLLGQGTEAF

j_gene: TRBJ2-1
v_gene: TRBV27
CDR3aa: ASSPTGTSGTRPFNEQF